This passage covers 24 T cell receptor beta chains from one sample sequenced in a study of Graves' ophthalmopathy and Graves' hyperthyroidism. Scientists amplified the TCR beta CDR3 regions from RNA transcripts. The authors performed first-round RT-PCR with HTBI primers and then a second-round multiplex PCR. TCRdb re-derived calls from the multiplex PCR reads in MiXCR, one entry per CDR3 protein. The profile shows roughly 400,000 distinct CDR3 sequences, 18% of them singletons. The sample comprised peripheral blood. Receptors originate from a woman between 18 and 29 years old with Graves' ophthalmopathy.

This clonotype was seen ten or more times. The CDR3 protein is CASSPPGLSYEQYF. In DNA, the CDR3 is TGTGCCAGCAGCCCACCGGGACTCTCCTACGAGCAGTACTTC. The genes are TRBV28 and TRBJ2-7; weak D call: TRBD2 (6 bases). From germline, CDR1 is MDHEN and CDR2 SYDVKM. Trimming pared 6 bases from V and 0 bases from J, leaving 12 bases between. The CDR3 has 14 amino acids. The full variable domain, rest sourced from reference TRBV28 and TRBJ2-7, is DVKVTQSSRYLVKRTGEKVFLECVQDMDHENMFWYRQDPGLGLRLIYFSYDVKMKEKGDIPEGYSVSREKKERFSLILESASTNQTSMYLCASSPPGLSYEQYFGPGTRLTVT.

The rearrangement joins TRBV6-5 to TRBJ2-7; D uncertain. Trimming removed 2 bases from V and 4 bases from J, with 12 bases in between. CDR1 is MNHEY, CDR2 SVGAGI, per germline. The CDR3 spans 14 residues. In DNA form, the CDR3 reads TGTGCCAGCAGTTACGGGATGACAAGTTACGAGCAGTACTTC. This sequence encodes CASSYGMTSYEQYF.

This clonotype was recorded many times. This chain links TRBV11-2 with TRBJ1-2, with D tentatively TRBD1 (5 bases). The CDR3 totals 17 residues. Per germline, CDR1 SGHAT and CDR2 FQNNGV. The V end lost 5 bases, the J end lost 4 bases, and 23 bases lay between the germline ends. The CDR3 region is CASSRRGEVGRSYGYTF. CDR3 sequence (DNA): TGTGCCAGCAGCCGTAGGGGAGAGGTTGGCAGAAGCTATGGCTACACCTTC.

This clonotype was seen ten or more times. The genes are TRBV20-1 and TRBJ2-5; D ambiguous. V was shortened by 1 base and J by 2 bases, with 8 bases between the two germline ends. CDR1 and CDR2 from the germline V gene are DFQATT and SNEGSKA (reference sequence). The CDR3 loop spans 13 amino acids. The CDR3: CSARGLLQETQYF. The CDR3 coding sequence is TGCAGTGCTAGAGGACTCTTGCAAGAGACCCAGTACTTC.

This clonotype was seen many times. V usage is TRBV7-2 and J usage is TRBJ2-2; 11 positions match TRBD1. Germline V lookup: CDR1 SGHTA, CDR2 FQGNSA. The CDR3 contains 14 residues. V lost 7 bases, J lost 6 bases, and 4 bases stayed unmatched. CDR3 in amino acids: CASTTGQGAGELFF. The CDR3 nucleotides read TGTGCCAGCACCACGGGACAGGGGGCCGGGGAGCTGTTTTTT.

The CDR3 DNA sequence: TGTGCCAGCAGTTTACTTCTTGGGCGCGAGCAGTACTTC. This codes for CASSLLLGREQYF. The chain employs TRBV27 and TRBJ2-7; D gene ambiguous. The V gene's germline CDR1 is MNHEY and CDR2 SMNVEV (reference sequence). CDR3 length: 13 amino acids. V gave up 2 bases and J gave up 6 bases, with 11 bases separating them.

The table lists this clonotype with many counts. V gene TRBV10-3 combines with J gene TRBJ2-7, with no clear D. Germline CDR1 and CDR2: ENHRY and SYGVKD. The CDR3 has 14 amino acids. V shed 8 bases and J shed 0 bases, with 14 bases lying between them. CDR3 sequence (DNA): TGTGCCATCGGCGACGGCAAGACCTCCTACGAGCAGTACTTC. It yields the protein CAIGDGKTSYEQYF.

This clonotype was seen many times. V usage is TRBV5-1 and J usage is TRBJ2-1; 8 bases line up with TRBD1. CDR1 is SGHRS, CDR2 YFSETQ, per germline. The ends lost 4 bases at V and 4 bases at J; junction bases unmatched: 4. This CDR3 spans 14 amino acids. DNA of the CDR3: TGCGCCAGCAGCCTGGGACAGGTATACAATGAGCAGTTCTTC. The encoded protein is CASSLGQVYNEQFF.

V is TRBV12-3 or TRBV12-4 and J is TRBJ1-1, with 7 bases aligning to TRBD1. Trimming at V came to 8 bases and at J to 4 bases, leaving 7 bases not matched to a gene. CDR3 size: 13 residues. The CDR3 bases are TGTGCCAGCGATGACAGGGAGGGCACTGAAGCTTTCTTT. Residues: CASDDREGTEAFF.

This clonotype appeared many times. The V call is TRBV28, the J call TRBJ2-7; 8 bases fit TRBD1. The CDR3 extends over 15 amino acids. V trimming: 7 bases; J trimming: 0 bases; junction bases outside the gene matches: 8. CDR1 and CDR2 (germline): MDHEN, SYDVKM. CDR3 in amino acids: CASKAEQGGSYEQYF. As DNA, the CDR3 is TGTGCCAGCAAGGCGGAACAGGGGGGCTCCTACGAGCAGTACTTC.

A few counts support this clonotype. This chain links TRBV12-3 or TRBV12-4 with TRBJ2-4; D could derive from TRBD1 or TRBD2 (6 bases each). CDR3 size: 18 residues. The V and J ends lost 2 bases and 1 base respectively, with 18 bases between them. Here the CDR3 reads CASSLLGGPSLAKNIQYF. In nucleotides, the CDR3 is TGTGCCAGCAGTTTACTAGGGGGGCCTAGTTTGGCCAAAAACATTCAGTACTTC.

This clonotype was seen repeatedly, ten times or more. V usage is TRBV6-1 and J usage is TRBJ2-5; 8 bases fit TRBD1. CDR1 is MNHNS and CDR2 is SASEGT in the germline V gene. V shed 9 bases, J shed 2 bases, and the junction held 14 bases outside the gene matches. The CDR3 contains 16 residues. The CDR3 DNA sequence: TGTGCCAGTAGTCGAGCCCGACAGGGGACTCAAGAGACCCAGTACTTC. Amino acid sequence: CASSRARQGTQETQYF.

This clonotype was observed a single time. The J gene is TRBJ1-1, the V gene TRBV6-1, with D hard to call. The CDR3 contains 12 residues. Germline CDR1 is MNHNS and CDR2 is SASEGT. V gave up 7 bases and J gave up 5 bases, with 11 bases separating them. Here the CDR3 DNA reads TGTGCCAGCAACAACGGAGAAACTGAAGCTTTCTTT. Its protein product is CASNNGETEAFF.

This clonotype showed up many times. This chain joins TRBV19 and TRBJ2-7; TRBD2 matches 10 bases. Trimming removed 2 bases from V and 2 bases from J; junction bases left unmatched: 3. The CDR3 contains 15 residues. Germline assignment: CDR1 LNHDA and CDR2 SQIVND (reference sequence). CDR3 region: CASSIKRGGTYEQYF. The CDR3 nucleotides read TGTGCCAGTAGTATAAAGCGGGGGGGAACCTACGAGCAGTACTTC.

The chain employs TRBV2 and TRBJ1-1; a possible D gene is TRBD1 (6 bases). In germline, CDR1 is SNHLY, CDR2 FYNNEI. V gave up 4 bases and J gave up 5 bases, with 8 bases separating them. This CDR3 contains 12 residues. CDR3 bases: TGTGCCAGCAGTGTAAGGGGGACTGAAGCTTTCTTT. Protein: CASSVRGTEAFF.

This clonotype was seen a handful of times. V usage is TRBV4-2 and J usage is TRBJ2-7; 8 nucleotides match TRBD1. The CDR3 length is 14 residues. After removal of 5 bases from V and 4 bases from J, the junction contained 7 bases not matched to a gene. Germline lookup yields CDR1 LGHNA and CDR2 YNFKEQ. This chain's CDR3 is CASSKDRVEYEQYF. CDR3 bases: TGTGCCAGCAGCAAGGACAGGGTTGAATACGAGCAGTACTTC.

This clonotype was seen only once. It is likely a read error, because the conserved phenylalanine at the end of the CDR3 is missing. The chain employs TRBV28 and TRBJ1-1; D is perhaps TRBD1 (6 bases). The CDR3 loop spans 15 amino acids. The germline CDR1 and CDR2 sequences are MDHEN and SYDVKM. V gave up 2 bases and J gave up 0 bases, with 10 bases separating them. In nucleotides, the CDR3 is TGTGCCAGCAGTTTAAGCGACAGGATGAACACTGAAGCTTTCCTT. It specifies CASSLSDRMNTEAFL.

The table lists this clonotype with many counts. This sequence joins TRBV5-1 and TRBJ1-2; D possibly corresponds to TRBD1 (5 bases). The CDR3 totals 15 residues. Per the germline V gene, CDR1 is SGHRS and CDR2 is YFSETQ. The ends were cut back, 4 bases at V and 8 bases at J, with 21 bases in the middle. The CDR3 is CASSVRLGGTGGYTF. CDR3 bases: TGCGCCAGCAGCGTAAGACTTGGGGGTACGGGCGGCTACACCTTC.

The rearrangement joins TRBV6-2 or TRBV6-3 to TRBJ2-7, with D possibly matching TRBD2 (5 bases). Trimming removed 5 bases from V and 6 bases from J, with 14 bases in between. The V gene's germline CDR1 is MNHEY and CDR2 SVGEGT. This CDR3 is built from 13 residues. In DNA, the CDR3 is TGTGCCAGCAGTGTGCTTAGCCGGGGCGAGCAGTACTTC. Translating it yields CASSVLSRGEQYF.

Ten or more counts support this clonotype. The chain joins TRBV14 to TRBJ1-5, with D hard to call. This CDR3 is built from 15 residues. The ends were cut back, 4 bases at V and 9 bases at J, with 19 bases in the middle. CDR1 SGHDN and CDR2 FVKESK come from the germline V gene. CDR3: CASSPRIAAGGPQHF. The CDR3 DNA reads TGTGCCAGCAGCCCCAGAATAGCTGCCGGCGGGCCCCAGCATTTT.

J is TRBJ1-1 and V is TRBV6-1; the D is unclear. V was pared by 6 bases and J by 0 bases, with 17 bases between. The CDR3 totals 16 residues. CDR1 and CDR2 from the germline V gene are MNHNS and SASEGT. The CDR3 here is CASSVLVREVNTEAFF. The CDR3 DNA reads TGTGCCAGCAGCGTCCTAGTAAGGGAGGTGAACACTGAAGCTTTCTTT.

This rearrangement joins TRBV11-2 to TRBJ2-7; maybe TRBD1 (6 bases). The CDR3 consists of 15 residues. V was clipped by 4 bases and J by 6 bases, with 19 bases between them. Germline V lookup: CDR1 SGHAT, CDR2 FQNNGV. The CDR3 reads CASSSHSDRLREQYF. For the CDR3, the DNA is TGTGCCAGCAGCTCGCACTCTGACAGGTTGCGCGAGCAGTACTTC.

The chain uses TRBV7-2 and TRBJ2-3; D unclear. The germline V gene has CDR1 SGHTA and CDR2 FQGNSA. Between the trimmed V and J ends, which lost 5 bases and 4 bases, there was a span of 13 bases. The CDR3 has 14 amino acids. The CDR3 loop reads CASSPRYDADTQYF. The CDR3 DNA is TGTGCCAGCAGCCCGCGGTACGACGCAGATACGCAGTATTTT.

As for this clonotype: No conserved phenylalanine or tryptophan ends this CDR3, so it is likely a read error. CDR3 coding DNA: TGTGCCAGCAGTTTCGTGGGCAACTCCTACGAGCAGTACCTC. Protein sequence: CASSFVGNSYEQYL. The chain is built from TRBV28 and TRBJ2-7; D gene uncertain. With 3 bases removed from V and 0 bases from J, the gap between germline ends came to 9 bases. Germline loops: CDR1 MDHEN, CDR2 SYDVKM. The CDR3 is 14 amino acids.